This T cell receptor (beta chain) was identified during a study of blood T cells in healthy people across ages. V gave up 5 bases and J gave up 2 bases, with 7 bases separating them. The germline gives CDR1 SSHAT, CDR2 FNYEAQ (reference sequence). The CDR3 extends over 14 amino acids. For the second PCR, which ran for about 6 to 11 cycles, a sample-barcoded 5' primer and a J-beta primer mix were used. Template switching added a 12-random-nucleotide identifier to every cDNA molecule. TCRdb fed the 5' RACE reads into MiXCR, producing one record per CDR3 protein. The sample comprises about 680,000 distinct CDR3 sequences, over 45% of which are singletons, and around a third rests with the top ten. Samples had at least 6.5 million PBMCs isolated from them. This clonotype was found a few times.

This TCR was sampled from a woman aged 55-69 years in good health. The chain recombines TRBV7-7 with TRBJ2-6; D gene ambiguous. Sequencing input: blood. CDR3 region: CASSPSAGANVLTF. CDR3 in DNA: TGTGCCAGCAGCCCTAGTGCTGGGGCCAACGTCCTGACTTTC.